Below, 12 T cell receptor beta chains from the same sample are listed, as sequenced in a study of blood T cell repertoires in COVID-19. Sequenced by immunoSEQ multiplex PCR; TCRdb stores in-frame clones only, minus some. The sample holds more than 100,000 clones; roughly 84% are singletons and the top ten take 3% to 4.5%. The material sequenced was PBMCs or T cells enriched from blood (not recorded which). These TCRs come from a woman in her 30s who had recovered from COVID-19.

The chain employs TRBV10-3 and TRBJ1-4, with 9 nucleotides matching TRBD1. The CDR3 length is 15 residues. CDR1 ENHRY and CDR2 SYGVKD come from the germline V gene. Trimming took 3 bases from V and 8 from J; bases not matched to a gene: 7. The CDR3 nucleotides are TGTGCCATCAGTGACCCCGGGACAGGGAGGGAAAAACTGTTTTTT. Amino acid sequence: CAISDPGTGREKLFF.

This chain connects TRBV2 to TRBJ1-2; tentative D call: TRBD1 (5 bases). Trimming shortened V by 4 bases and J by 2 bases, and 5 bases separated the two germline ends. CDR3 size: 12 residues. Germline CDR1 SNHLY, CDR2 FYNNEI. CDR3: CASSGQNYGYTF. CDR3 sequence (DNA): TGTGCCAGCAGTGGACAGAACTATGGCTACACCTTC.

This clone was recorded a few times. The chain recombines TRBV29-1 with TRBJ2-7, with D perhaps matching TRBD2 (5 bases). Germline CDR1 SQVTM, CDR2 ANQGSEA. The V end lost 7 bases, the J end lost 4 bases, and 20 bases lay between the germline ends. This CDR3 comprises 14 residues. The CDR3 region has the DNA TGCAGCGCAAAGGACGGAGGAAATGTATACGAGCAGTACTTC. It encodes CSAKDGGNVYEQYF.

The rearrangement uses TRBV9 and TRBJ2-2, with 9 bases aligning to TRBD2. V lost 0 bases, J lost 5 bases, and 8 bases stayed unmatched. Germline CDR1 and CDR2: SGDLS and YYNGEE. This CDR3 contains 17 residues. As DNA, the CDR3 is TGTGCCAGCAGCGTAGGCCGGCTAGCGGGAAAAACCGGGGAGCTGTTTTTT. Protein: CASSVGRLAGKTGELFF.

The J gene is TRBJ2-1, the V gene TRBV3-1 (or the pseudogene TRBV3-2); 12 bases align to TRBD2. This CDR3 is built from 16 residues. V dropped 2 bases and J dropped 5; count of bases not matched to a gene: 4. From germline, CDR1 is LGHDT and CDR2 YNNKEL (reference sequence). The CDR3 protein is CASSQSLAGGNNEQFF. The DNA of the CDR3 is TGTGCCAGCAGCCAATCCCTAGCGGGAGGGAACAATGAGCAGTTCTTC.

Note on this clone: Other nucleotide sequences from this sample produce the same CDR3. The V call is TRBV5-6, the J call TRBJ1-5; 9 nucleotides line up with TRBD1. V shed 5 bases and J 3 bases; nucleotides not matched to a gene: 6. The germline CDR1 and CDR2 sequences are SGHDT and YYEEEE. The CDR3 is 15 residues long. The CDR3 bases are TGTGCCAGCAGTCTGGGACAGGGCCCCAATCAGCCCCAGCATTTT. Translation gives CASSLGQGPNQPQHF.

The chain combines TRBV5-5 with TRBJ2-2; 12 bases are a match to TRBD2. There are 17 residues in the CDR3. The trim removed 2 bases at V and 4 bases at J, leaving 6 bases unmatched. The germline CDR1 and CDR2 sequences are SGHKS and YYEKEE (reference sequence). DNA for the CDR3: TGTGCCAGCAGCTTAACCGGACTAGCGGGGAGCACCGGGGAGCTGTTTTTT. It is translated as CASSLTGLAGSTGELFF. Full variable domain (rest looked up from reference TRBV5-5 and TRBJ2-2): DAGVTQSPTHLIKTRGQQVTLRCSPISGHKSVSWYQQVLGQGPQFIFQYYEKEERGRGNFPDRFSARQFPNYSSELNVNALLLGDSALYLCASSLTGLAGSTGELFFGEGSRLTVL.

This clone appeared once. V is TRBV5-5 and J is TRBJ2-7, with D unresolved. In germline, CDR1 is SGHKS, CDR2 YYEKEE (reference sequence). This CDR3 contains 16 residues. V was trimmed by 0 bases and J by 5 bases, leaving 18 bases between them. In DNA form, the CDR3 reads TGTGCCAGCAGCTTGGCCACGAACAGACAATTTAACGAGCAGTACTTC. This codes for CASSLATNRQFNEQYF. The full variable domain, rest sourced from reference TRBV5-5 and TRBJ2-7, is DAGVTQSPTHLIKTRGQQVTLRCSPISGHKSVSWYQQVLGQGPQFIFQYYEKEERGRGNFPDRFSARQFPNYSSELNVNALLLGDSALYLCASSLATNRQFNEQYFGPGTRLTVT.

The V and J genes are TRBV7-2 and TRBJ2-3, with 7 bases aligning to TRBD1. Unmatched junction bases numbered 4, after V lost 1 base and J lost 0 bases. Germline CDR1 reads SGHTA; CDR2 reads FQGNSA. This CDR3 region has 16 residues. The CDR3: CASSLVRTGSTDTQYF. CDR3 DNA sequence: TGTGCCAGCAGCTTAGTTCGGACAGGTAGCACAGATACGCAGTATTTT.

The chain employs TRBV9 and TRBJ1-1; D may be TRBD1 (5 bases). CDR1 is SGDLS, CDR2 YYNGEE, per germline. Trimming cost V 4 bases and J 1 base, with 8 bases left between them. CDR3 length: 13 residues. The CDR3 sequence: CASSLDRNTEAFF. The DNA for the CDR3 is TGTGCCAGCAGCCTCGACAGGAACACTGAAGCTTTCTTT.

Many counts were recorded for this clone. The chain uses TRBV5-1 and TRBJ2-5, with TRBD1 matching 7 bases. This CDR3 has 14 residues. Trimming took 0 bases from V and 5 from J; bases not matched to a gene: 4. Germline loops: CDR1 SGHRS, CDR2 YFSETQ. In nucleotides, the CDR3 is TGCGCCAGCAGCTTGGAGGGGGCCGGGGAGACCCAGTACTTC. It encodes CASSLEGAGETQYF.

This clone was seen a few times. The chain is built from TRBV11-3 and TRBJ2-1, with TRBD1 matching over 8 bases. Per germline, CDR1 SGHNT and CDR2 YENEEA. This CDR3 spans 16 amino acids. V gave up 3 bases and J gave up 0 bases; unmatched junction bases: 4. The CDR3 DNA follows: TGTGCCAGCAGCTTGGGGACAGGTGGCTCCTACAATGAGCAGTTCTTC. This sequence encodes CASSLGTGGSYNEQFF.